Described below is a single TCR beta chain sequence and its context. This sample was included in a study of T cells in Graves' hyperthyroidism and ophthalmopathy. The germline CDR1 and CDR2 sequences are ENHRY and SYGVKD. CDR3 length: 8 amino acids. V was cut by 10 bases and J by 11 bases, with 3 bases left in between. Amplification of TCR beta CDR3 regions was performed using RNA transcripts as template. First-round RT-PCR targeting the TCR CDR3 was performed with the HTBI primer set. TCRdb redid the calling of the multiplex PCR reads with MiXCR, one entry per CDR3 protein. The sample holds 500,000 to 750,000 distinct CDR3 sequences, around 45% seen once.

Sample: peripheral blood or thyroid tissue (not recorded which). The origin of this receptor is a young woman with Graves' hyperthyroidism. The V gene is TRBV10-3, the J gene TRBJ1-6; D unresolved. For the CDR3, the DNA is TGTGCCACAACACCCCTCCACTTT. Protein sequence: CATTPLHF.